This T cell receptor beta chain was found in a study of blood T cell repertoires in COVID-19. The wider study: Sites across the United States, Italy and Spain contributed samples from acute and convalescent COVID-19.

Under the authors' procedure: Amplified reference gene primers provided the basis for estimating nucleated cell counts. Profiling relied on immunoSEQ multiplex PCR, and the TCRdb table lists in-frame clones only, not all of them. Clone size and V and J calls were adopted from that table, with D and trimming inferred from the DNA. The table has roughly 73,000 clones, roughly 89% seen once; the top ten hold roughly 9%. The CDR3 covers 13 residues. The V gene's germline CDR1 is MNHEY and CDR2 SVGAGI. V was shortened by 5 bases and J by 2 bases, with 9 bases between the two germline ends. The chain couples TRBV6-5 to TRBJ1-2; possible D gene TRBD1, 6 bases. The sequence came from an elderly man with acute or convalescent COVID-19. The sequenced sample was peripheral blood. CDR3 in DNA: TGTGCCAGCAGTCCTACAGGGAACTATGGCTACACCTTC. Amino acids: CASSPTGNYGYTF.